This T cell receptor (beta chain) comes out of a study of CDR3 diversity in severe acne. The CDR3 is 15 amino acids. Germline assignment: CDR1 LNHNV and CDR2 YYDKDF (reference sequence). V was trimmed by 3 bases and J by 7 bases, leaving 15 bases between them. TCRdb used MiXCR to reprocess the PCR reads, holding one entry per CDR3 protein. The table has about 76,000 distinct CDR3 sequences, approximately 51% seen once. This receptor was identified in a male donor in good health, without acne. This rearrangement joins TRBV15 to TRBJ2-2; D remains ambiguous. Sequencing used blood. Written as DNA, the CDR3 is TGTGCCACCAGCAGTGACCGGAAGACGGGCGGGGAGCTGTTTTTT. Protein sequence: CATSSDRKTGGELFF.